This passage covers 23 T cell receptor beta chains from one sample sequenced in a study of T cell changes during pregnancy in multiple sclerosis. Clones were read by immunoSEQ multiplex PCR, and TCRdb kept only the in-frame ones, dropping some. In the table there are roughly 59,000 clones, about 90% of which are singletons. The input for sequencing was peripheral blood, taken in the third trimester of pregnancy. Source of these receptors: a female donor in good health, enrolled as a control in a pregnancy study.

Written as DNA, the CDR3 is TGTGCCAGCAGCTCCCCCCCCGCGGAGACCCAGTACTTC. Protein sequence: CASSSPPAETQYF. This chain links TRBV7-2 with TRBJ2-5; D uncertain. CDR1 and CDR2 (germline): SGHTA, FQGNSA. This CDR3 region has 13 residues. Between the trimmed V and J ends, which lost 4 bases and 5 bases, there was a span of 11 bases.

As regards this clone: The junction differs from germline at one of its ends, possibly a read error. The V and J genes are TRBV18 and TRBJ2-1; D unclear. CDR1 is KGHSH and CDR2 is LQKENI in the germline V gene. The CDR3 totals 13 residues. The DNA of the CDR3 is TGTGCCAGCTCCCCACTACCAGGCAATGAGCAGTTCTTC. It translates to CASSPLPGNEQFF.

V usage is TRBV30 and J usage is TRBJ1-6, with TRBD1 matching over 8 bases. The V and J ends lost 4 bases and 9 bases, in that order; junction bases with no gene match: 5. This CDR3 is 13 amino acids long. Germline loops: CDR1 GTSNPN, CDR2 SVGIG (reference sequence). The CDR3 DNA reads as TGTGCCTGGACTGGGACAGGCGGTTCACCCCTCCACTTT. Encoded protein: CAWTGTGGSPLHF.

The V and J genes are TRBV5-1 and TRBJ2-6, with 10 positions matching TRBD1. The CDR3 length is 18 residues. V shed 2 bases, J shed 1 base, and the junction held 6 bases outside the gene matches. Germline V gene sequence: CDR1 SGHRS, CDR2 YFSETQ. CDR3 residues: CASSFPRTGGSGANVLTF. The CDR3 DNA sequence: TGCGCCAGCAGCTTCCCCAGGACAGGGGGGTCTGGGGCCAACGTCCTGACTTTC.

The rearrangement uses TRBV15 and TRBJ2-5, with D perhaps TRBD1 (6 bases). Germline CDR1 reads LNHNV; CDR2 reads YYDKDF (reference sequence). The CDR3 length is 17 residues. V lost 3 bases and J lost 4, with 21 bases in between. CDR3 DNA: TGTGCCACCAGCAGTTCCACCAGGGGTTCCCTCAGAGAGACCCAGTACTTC. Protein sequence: CATSSSTRGSLRETQYF.

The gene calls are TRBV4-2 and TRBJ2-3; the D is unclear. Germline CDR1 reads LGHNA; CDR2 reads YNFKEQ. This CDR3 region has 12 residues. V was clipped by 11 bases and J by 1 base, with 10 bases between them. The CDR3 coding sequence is TGTGCCGTTGAACTCGGCACAGATACGCAGTATTTT. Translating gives CAVELGTDTQYF.

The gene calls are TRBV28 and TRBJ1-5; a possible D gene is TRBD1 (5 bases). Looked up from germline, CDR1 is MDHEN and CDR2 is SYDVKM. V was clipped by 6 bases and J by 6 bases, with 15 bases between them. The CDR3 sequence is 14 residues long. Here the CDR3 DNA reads TGTGCCAGCAGCCCCGGGGGGGTGCTTCAGCCCCAGCATTTT. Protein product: CASSPGGVLQPQHF.

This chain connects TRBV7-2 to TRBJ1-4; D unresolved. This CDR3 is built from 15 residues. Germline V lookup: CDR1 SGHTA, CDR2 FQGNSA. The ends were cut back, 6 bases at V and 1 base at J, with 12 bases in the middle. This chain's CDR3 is CASRPDGRTNEKLFF. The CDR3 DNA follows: TGTGCCAGCAGACCCGACGGGAGAACTAATGAAAAACTGTTTTTT.

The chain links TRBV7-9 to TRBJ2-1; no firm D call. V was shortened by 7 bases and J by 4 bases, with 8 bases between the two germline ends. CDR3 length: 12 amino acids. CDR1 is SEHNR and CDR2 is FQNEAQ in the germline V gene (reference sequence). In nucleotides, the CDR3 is TGTGCCAGCAACGTCCTATACAATGAGCAGTTCTTC. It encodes CASNVLYNEQFF. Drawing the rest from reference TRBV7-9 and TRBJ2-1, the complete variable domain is DTGVSQNPRHKITKRGQNVTFRCDPISEHNRLYWYRQTLGQGPEFLTYFQNEAQLEKSRLLSDRFSAERPKGSFSTLEIQRTEQGDSAMYLCASNVLYNEQFFGPGTRLTVL.

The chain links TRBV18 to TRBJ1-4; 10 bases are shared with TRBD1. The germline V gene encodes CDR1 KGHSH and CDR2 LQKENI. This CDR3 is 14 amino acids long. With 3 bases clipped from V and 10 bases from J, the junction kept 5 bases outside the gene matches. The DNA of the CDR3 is TGTGCCAGCTCACCGGGACAGGGGATGTTAAAACTGTTTTTT. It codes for CASSPGQGMLKLFF.

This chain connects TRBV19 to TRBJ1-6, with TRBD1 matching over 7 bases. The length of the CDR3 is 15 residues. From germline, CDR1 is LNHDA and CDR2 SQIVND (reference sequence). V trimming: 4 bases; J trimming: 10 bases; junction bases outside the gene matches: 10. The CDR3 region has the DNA TGTGCCAGTAGTAACAACGGCAGGGGGGAATCACCCCTCCACTTT. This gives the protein CASSNNGRGESPLHF.

CDR3: CASSPQGSVALGTQYF. CDR3 DNA sequence: TGTGCCAGCTCACCACAGGGGTCCGTGGCCCTTGGGACCCAGTACTTC. V and J are TRBV18 and TRBJ2-5; maybe TRBD1 (5 bases). V dropped 1 base and J dropped 7 bases, with 19 bases sitting between them. Germline-derived CDR1 and CDR2 are KGHSH and LQKENI. The CDR3 covers 16 residues.

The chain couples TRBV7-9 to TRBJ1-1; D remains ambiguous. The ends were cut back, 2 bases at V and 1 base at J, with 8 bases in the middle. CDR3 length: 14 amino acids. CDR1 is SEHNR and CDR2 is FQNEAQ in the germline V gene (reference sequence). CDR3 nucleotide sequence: TGTGCCAGCAGCTTAACTGGAGGGAACACTGAAGCTTTCTTT. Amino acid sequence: CASSLTGGNTEAFF.

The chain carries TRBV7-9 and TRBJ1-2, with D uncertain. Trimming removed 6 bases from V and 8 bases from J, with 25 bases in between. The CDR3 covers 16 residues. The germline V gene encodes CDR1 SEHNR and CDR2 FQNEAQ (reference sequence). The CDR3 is CASRFSPGHPEIGYTF. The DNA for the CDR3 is TGTGCCAGCAGGTTCTCCCCGGGTCACCCCGAGATCGGCTACACCTTC.

CDR3: CASSGDRNYGYTF. The CDR3 nucleotides are TGTGCCAGCAGCGGGGACAGGAACTATGGCTACACCTTC. This chain joins TRBV6-1 and TRBJ1-2; 8 bases agree with TRBD1. J gave up 2 bases and V 6 bases, and 2 bases lay outside the gene matches. This CDR3 has 13 amino acids. CDR1 and CDR2 (germline): MNHNS, SASEGT.

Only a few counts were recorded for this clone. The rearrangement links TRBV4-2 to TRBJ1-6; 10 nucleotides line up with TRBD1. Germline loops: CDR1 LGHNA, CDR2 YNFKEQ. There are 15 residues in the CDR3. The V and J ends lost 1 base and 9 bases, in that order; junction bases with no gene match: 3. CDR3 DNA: TGTGCCAGCAGCCAAGGATGGACAGGGGGTTCACCCCTCCACTTT. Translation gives CASSQGWTGGSPLHF.

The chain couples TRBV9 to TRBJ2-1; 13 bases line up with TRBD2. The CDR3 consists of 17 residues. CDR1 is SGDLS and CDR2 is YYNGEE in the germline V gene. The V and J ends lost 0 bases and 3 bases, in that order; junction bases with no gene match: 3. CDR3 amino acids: CASSVDTSGGVYNEQFF. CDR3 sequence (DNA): TGTGCCAGCAGCGTAGACACTAGCGGGGGGGTCTACAATGAGCAGTTCTTC.

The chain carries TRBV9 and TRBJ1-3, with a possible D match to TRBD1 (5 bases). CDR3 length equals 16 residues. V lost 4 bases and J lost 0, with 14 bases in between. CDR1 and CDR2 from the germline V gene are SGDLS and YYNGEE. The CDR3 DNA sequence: TGTGCCAGCAGCCCCCGGATGACAGTCTCTGGAAACACCATATATTTT. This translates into CASSPRMTVSGNTIYF.

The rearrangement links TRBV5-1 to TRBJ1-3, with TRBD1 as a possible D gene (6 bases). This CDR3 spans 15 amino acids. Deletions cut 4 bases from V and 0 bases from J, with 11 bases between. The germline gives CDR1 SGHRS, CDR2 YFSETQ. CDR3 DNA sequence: TGCGCCAGCAGCCTGGACAGTTTCTCTGGAAACACCATATATTTT. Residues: CASSLDSFSGNTIYF.

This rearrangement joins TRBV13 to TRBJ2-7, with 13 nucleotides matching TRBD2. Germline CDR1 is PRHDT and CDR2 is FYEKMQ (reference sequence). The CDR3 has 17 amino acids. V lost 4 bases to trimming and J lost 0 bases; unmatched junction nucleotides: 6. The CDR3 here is CASSSGLAGASSYEQYF. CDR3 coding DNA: TGTGCCAGCAGCTCCGGACTAGCGGGGGCCAGCTCCTACGAGCAGTACTTC.

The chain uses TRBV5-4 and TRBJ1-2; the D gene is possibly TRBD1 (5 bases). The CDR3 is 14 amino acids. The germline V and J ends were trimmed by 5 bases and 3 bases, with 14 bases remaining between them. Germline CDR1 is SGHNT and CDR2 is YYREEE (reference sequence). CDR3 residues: CASRSERGDYGYTF. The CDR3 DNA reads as TGTGCCAGCAGGTCCGAGCGGGGGGACTATGGCTACACCTTC.

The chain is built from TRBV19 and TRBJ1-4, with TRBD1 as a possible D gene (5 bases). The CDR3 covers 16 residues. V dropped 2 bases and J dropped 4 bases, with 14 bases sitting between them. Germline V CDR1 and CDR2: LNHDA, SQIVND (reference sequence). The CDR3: CASSIIGGTDNEKLFF. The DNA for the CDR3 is TGTGCCAGTAGTATAATCGGAGGGACGGATAATGAAAAACTGTTTTTT.

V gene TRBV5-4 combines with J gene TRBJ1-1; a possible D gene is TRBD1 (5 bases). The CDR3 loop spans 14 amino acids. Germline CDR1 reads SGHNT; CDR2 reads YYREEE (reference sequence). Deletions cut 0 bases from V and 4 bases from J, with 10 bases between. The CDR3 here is CASSLEGGVTEAFF. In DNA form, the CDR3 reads TGTGCCAGCAGCTTGGAAGGAGGGGTCACTGAAGCTTTCTTT.